This T cell receptor beta chain was captured in a study of T cell changes during pregnancy in multiple sclerosis. V shed 6 bases, J shed 4 bases, and the junction held 7 bases outside the gene matches. CDR3 length: 14 residues. Germline values: CDR1 MDHEN, CDR2 SYDVKM. Sequenced by immunoSEQ multiplex PCR; TCRdb stores in-frame clones only, minus some. The sample contains some 58,000 clones, almost 97% of which appear only once. The sequenced sample was CD8+ T cells from peripheral blood mononuclear cells, obtained after pregnancy. This sequence joins TRBV28 and TRBJ2-3; 7 nucleotides match TRBD2. The receptor was isolated from a female donor with multiple sclerosis, enrolled in a pregnancy study. CDR3 nucleotide sequence: TGTGCCAGCAGCCCGGGACTACGGGCAGATACGCAGTATTTT. Its translation: CASSPGLRADTQYF.